What follows describes a single T cell receptor beta chain. This clonotype was seen at least ten times. Its antigen is not yet known. It has no much larger one-base neighbor in the sample; base qualities were not kept. These data belong to a study. Its CDR3 holds 17 amino acids, cysteine through phenylalanine. The retained sequence is limited to the CDR3, 51 bases, with the frame set at the first base. The V end gives up 2 bases and the J end 7 bases, leaving 13 bases in the junction not matched to a gene. As encoded in the germline V gene, CDR1 is SGHAT while CDR2 is FQNNGV. The listed sequencing device is Illumina MiSeq. TCRdb trimmed the raw reads at Q25, called clones with MiXCR and kept productive beta chains. Rows matching on CDR3 protein sequence are summarized as one entry with the most common DNA and genes. The sample profile shows roughly 5,400 distinct CDR3 sequences; roughly 10% of them were found once. The top ten clonotypes cover 4.5% to 5.5% of the sample.

The chain is assembled from TRBV11-2 and TRBJ2-1; 8 middle bases align to TRBD2. Sequencing input: CD4+ T cells from synovial fluid. The source is a human donor with rheumatoid arthritis. The CDR3: CASSLMGASGSWNEQFF. The nucleotide sequence reads as follows: TGTGCCAGCAGCTTAATGGGTGCCAGCGGGAGTTGGAATGAGCAGTTCTTC.